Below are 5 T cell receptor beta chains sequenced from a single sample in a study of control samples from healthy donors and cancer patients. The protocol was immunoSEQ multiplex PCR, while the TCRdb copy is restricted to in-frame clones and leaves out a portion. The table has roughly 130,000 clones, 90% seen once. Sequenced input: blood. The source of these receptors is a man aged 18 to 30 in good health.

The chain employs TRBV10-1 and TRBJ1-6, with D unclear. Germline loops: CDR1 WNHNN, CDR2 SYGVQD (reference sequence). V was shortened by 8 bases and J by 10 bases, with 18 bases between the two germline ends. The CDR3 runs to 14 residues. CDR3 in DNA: TGCGCCAGCCTGCGGGCCCTACAATACTCACCCCTCCACTTT. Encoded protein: CASLRALQYSPLHF.

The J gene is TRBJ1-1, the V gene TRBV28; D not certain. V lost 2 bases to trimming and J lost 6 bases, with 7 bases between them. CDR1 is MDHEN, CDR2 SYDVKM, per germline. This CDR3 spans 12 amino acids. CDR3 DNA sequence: TGTGCCAGCAGTTTAGGCCAGGCTGAAGCTTTCTTT. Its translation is CASSLGQAEAFF.

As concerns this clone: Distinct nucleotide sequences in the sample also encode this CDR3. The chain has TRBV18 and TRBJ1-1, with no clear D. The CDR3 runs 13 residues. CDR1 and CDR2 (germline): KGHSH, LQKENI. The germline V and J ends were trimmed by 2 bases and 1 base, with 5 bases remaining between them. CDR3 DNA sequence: TGTGCCAGCTCACCAGGGAGGAACACTGAAGCTTTCTTT. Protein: CASSPGRNTEAFF.

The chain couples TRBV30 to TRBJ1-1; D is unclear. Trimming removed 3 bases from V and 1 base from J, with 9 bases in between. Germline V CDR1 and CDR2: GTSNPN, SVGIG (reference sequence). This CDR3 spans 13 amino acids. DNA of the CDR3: TGTGCCTGGAGCCCCCAGGCGAACACTGAAGCTTTCTTT. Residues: CAWSPQANTEAFF.

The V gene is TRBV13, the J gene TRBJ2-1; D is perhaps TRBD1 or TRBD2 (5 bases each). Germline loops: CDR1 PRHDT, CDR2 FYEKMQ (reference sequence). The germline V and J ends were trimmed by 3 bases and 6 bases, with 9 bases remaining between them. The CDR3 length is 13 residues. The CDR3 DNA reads TGTGCCAGCAGCTTCCGAGGGACCAATGAGCAGTTCTTC. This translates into CASSFRGTNEQFF.